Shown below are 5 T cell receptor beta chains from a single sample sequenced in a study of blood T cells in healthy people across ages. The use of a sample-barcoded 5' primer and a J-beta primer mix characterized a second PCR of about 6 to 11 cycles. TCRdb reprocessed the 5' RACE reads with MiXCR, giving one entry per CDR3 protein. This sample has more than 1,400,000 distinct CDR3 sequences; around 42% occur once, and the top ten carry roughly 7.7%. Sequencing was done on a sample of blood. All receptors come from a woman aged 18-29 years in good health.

As DNA, the CDR3 is TGTGCCATCAGCCCTTCGGGTACTGAAGCTTTCTTT. This gives the protein CAISPSGTEAFF. J is TRBJ1-1 and V is TRBV10-3; no reliable D call. There are 12 residues in the CDR3. Per germline, CDR1 ENHRY and CDR2 SYGVKD. Between the trimmed V and J ends, which lost 6 bases and 5 bases, there was a span of 10 bases.

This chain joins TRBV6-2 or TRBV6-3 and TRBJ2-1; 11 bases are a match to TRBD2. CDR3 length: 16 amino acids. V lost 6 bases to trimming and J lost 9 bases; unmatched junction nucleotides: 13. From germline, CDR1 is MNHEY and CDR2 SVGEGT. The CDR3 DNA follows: TGTGCCAGCAGCCCCGCGTCTAGCGGGAGGAGGGGTGAGCAGTTCTTC. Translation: CASSPASSGRRGEQFF.

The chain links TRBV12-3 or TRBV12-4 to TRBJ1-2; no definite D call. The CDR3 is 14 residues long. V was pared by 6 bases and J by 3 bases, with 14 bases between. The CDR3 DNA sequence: TGTGCCAGCAGCTACGGGAACGGTCACTATGGCTACACCTTC. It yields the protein CASSYGNGHYGYTF.

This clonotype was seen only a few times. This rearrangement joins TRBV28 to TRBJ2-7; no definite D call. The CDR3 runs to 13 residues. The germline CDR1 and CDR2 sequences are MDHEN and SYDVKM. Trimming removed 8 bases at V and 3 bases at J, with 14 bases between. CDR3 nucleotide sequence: TGTGCCAGCCTGGGCTGGGAAAACTACGAGCAGTACTTC. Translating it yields CASLGWENYEQYF. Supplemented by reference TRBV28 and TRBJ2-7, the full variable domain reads DVKVTQSSRYLVKRTGEKVFLECVQDMDHENMFWYRQDPGLGLRLIYFSYDVKMKEKGDIPEGYSVSREKKERFSLILESASTNQTSMYLCASLGWENYEQYFGPGTRLTVT.

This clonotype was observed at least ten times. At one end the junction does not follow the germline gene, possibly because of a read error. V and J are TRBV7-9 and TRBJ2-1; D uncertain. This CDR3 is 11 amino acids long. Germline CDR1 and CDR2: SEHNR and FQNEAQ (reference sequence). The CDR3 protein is CASSRNNEQFF. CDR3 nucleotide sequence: TGCGCCAGCAGCAGGAACAATGAGCAGTTCTTC. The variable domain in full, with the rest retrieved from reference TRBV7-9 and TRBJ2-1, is DTGVSQNPRHKITKRGQNVTFRCDPISEHNRLYWYRQTLGQGPEFLTYFQNEAQLEKSRLLSDRFSAERPKGSFSTLEIQRTEQGDSAMYLCASSRNNEQFFGPGTRLTVL.